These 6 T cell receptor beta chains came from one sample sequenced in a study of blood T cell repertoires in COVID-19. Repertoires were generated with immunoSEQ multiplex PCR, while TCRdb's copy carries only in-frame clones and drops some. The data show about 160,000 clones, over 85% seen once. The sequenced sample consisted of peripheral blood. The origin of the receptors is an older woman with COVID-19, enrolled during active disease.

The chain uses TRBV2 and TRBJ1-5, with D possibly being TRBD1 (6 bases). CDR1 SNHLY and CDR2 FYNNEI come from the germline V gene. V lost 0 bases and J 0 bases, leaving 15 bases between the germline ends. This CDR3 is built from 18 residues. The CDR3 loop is CASSEAPGDTYSNQPQHF. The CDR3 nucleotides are TGTGCCAGCAGTGAAGCGCCCGGGGACACGTATAGCAATCAGCCCCAGCATTTT.

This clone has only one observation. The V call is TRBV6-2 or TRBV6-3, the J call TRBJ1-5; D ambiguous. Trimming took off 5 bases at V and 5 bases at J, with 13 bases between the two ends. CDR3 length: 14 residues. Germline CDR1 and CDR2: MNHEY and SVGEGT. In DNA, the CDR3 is TGTGCCAGCAGTCCGGTCGCGAGGGATCAGCCCCAGCATTTT. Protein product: CASSPVARDQPQHF.

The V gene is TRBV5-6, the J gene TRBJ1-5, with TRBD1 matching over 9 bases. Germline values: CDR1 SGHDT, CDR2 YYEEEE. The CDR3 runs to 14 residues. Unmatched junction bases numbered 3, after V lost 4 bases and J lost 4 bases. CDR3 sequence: CASSPGQGNQPQHF. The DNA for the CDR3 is TGTGCCAGCAGCCCGGGACAGGGTAATCAGCCCCAGCATTTT.

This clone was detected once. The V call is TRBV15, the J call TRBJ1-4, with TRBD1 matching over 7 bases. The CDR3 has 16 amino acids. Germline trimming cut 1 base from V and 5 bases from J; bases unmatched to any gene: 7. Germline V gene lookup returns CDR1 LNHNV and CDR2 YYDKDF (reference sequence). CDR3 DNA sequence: TGTGCCACCAGCAGAGTCTTGGGACAGCGGAATGAAAAACTGTTTTTT. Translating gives CATSRVLGQRNEKLFF.

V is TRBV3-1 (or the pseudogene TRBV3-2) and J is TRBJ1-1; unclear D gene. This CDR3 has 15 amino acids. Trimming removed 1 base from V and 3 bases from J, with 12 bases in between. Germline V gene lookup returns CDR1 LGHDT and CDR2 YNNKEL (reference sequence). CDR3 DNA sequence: TGTGCCAGCAGCCAAGCGAGGGTAAGGTACACTGAAGCTTTCTTT. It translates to CASSQARVRYTEAFF.

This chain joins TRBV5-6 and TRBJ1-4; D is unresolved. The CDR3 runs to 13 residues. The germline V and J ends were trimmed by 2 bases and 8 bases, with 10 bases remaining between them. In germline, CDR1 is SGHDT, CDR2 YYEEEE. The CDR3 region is CASSFLQSEKLFF. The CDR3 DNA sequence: TGTGCCAGCAGCTTTCTCCAGTCAGAAAAACTGTTTTTT. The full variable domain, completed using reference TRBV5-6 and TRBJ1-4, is DAGVTQSPTHLIKTRGQQVTLRCSPKSGHDTVSWYQQALGQGPQFIFQYYEEEERQRGNFPDRFSGHQFPNYSSELNVNALLLGDSALYLCASSFLQSEKLFFGSGTQLSVL.